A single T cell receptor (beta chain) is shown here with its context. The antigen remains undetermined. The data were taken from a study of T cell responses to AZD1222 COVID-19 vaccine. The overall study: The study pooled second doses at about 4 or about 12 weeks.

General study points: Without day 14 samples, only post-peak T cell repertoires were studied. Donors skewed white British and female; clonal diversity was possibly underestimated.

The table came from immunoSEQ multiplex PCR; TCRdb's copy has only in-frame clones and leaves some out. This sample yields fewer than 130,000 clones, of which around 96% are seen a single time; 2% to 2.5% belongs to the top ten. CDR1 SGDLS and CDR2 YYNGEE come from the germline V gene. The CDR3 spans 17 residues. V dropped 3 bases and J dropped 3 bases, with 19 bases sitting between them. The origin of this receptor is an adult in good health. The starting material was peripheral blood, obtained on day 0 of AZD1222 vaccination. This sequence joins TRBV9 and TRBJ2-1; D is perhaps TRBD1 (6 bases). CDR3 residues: CASSGLWMGQSYNEQFF. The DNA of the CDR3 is TGTGCCAGCAGCGGACTTTGGATGGGACAAAGCTACAATGAGCAGTTCTTC.